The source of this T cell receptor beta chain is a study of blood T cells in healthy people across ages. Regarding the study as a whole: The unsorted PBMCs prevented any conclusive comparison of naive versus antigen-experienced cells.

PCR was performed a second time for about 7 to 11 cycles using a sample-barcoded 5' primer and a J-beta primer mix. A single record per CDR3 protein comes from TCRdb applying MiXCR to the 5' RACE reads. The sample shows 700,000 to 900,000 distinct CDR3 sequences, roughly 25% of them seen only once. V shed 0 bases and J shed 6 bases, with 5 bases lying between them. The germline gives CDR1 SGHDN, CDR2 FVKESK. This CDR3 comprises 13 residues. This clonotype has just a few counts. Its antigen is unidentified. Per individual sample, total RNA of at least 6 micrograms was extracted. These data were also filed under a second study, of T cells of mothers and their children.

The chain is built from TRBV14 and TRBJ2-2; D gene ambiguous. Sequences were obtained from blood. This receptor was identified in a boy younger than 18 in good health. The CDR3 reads CASSQESSGELFF. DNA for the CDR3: TGTGCCAGCAGCCAAGAATCCTCCGGGGAGCTGTTTTTT.